These 9 T cell receptor beta chains came from one sample sequenced in a study of T cell responses to AZD1222 COVID-19 vaccine. The table came from immunoSEQ multiplex PCR; TCRdb's copy has only in-frame clones and leaves some out. This sample has some 50,000 clones, with roughly three quarters found just once. The sample here was peripheral blood, taken on day 0 of MenACWY control vaccination. The receptors originated from an adult in good health.

The rearrangement uses TRBV4-1 and TRBJ1-4; a weak D match, TRBD1 (5 bases). This CDR3 comprises 16 residues. The germline V gene encodes CDR1 MGHRA and CDR2 YSYEKL. Trimming took 2 bases from V and 10 from J, leaving 20 bases between them. The CDR3 DNA sequence: TGCGCCAGCAGCCAAATATCACGGGACCTTGAGAGAAAACTGTTTTTT. Its protein product is CASSQISRDLERKLFF.

V is TRBV30 and J is TRBJ1-1; D gene uncertain. The CDR3 length is 14 residues. Trimming cost V 3 bases and J 5 bases, with 16 bases left between them. Germline V gene sequence: CDR1 GTSNPN, CDR2 SVGIG (reference sequence). The CDR3 spells CAWSASRGWTEAFF. CDR3 coding DNA: TGTGCCTGGAGCGCTTCGCGGGGTTGGACTGAAGCTTTCTTT.

The chain couples TRBV6-5 to TRBJ1-1; TRBD1 matches 7 bases. Germline values: CDR1 MNHEY, CDR2 SVGAGI. Trimming cost V 0 bases and J 0 bases; bases outside gene matches: 4. The CDR3 contains 16 residues. CDR3 coding DNA: TGTGCCAGCAGTTACTCGACAGGGCCCATGAACACTGAAGCTTTCTTT. Its translation is CASSYSTGPMNTEAFF.

The V gene is TRBV3-1 (or the pseudogene TRBV3-2), the J gene TRBJ2-2; TRBD2 matches 8 bases. V trimming: 11 bases; J trimming: 8 bases; junction bases outside the gene matches: 16. The CDR3 loop spans 15 amino acids. CDR1 LGHDT and CDR2 YNNKEL come from the germline V gene (reference sequence). CDR3 sequence (DNA): TGTGCCCGCTGCGCCCGGGGGGGGGCGGGGGGGGAGCTGTTTTTT. Its protein product is CARCARGGAGGELFF.

The rearrangement joins TRBV28 to TRBJ2-5, with D tentatively TRBD2 (6 bases). The germline V and J ends were trimmed by 4 bases and 7 bases, with 13 bases remaining between them. The CDR3 is made up of 13 amino acids. Germline lookup yields CDR1 MDHEN and CDR2 SYDVKM. The CDR3 loop reads CASSWGVGGTQYF. CDR3 coding DNA: TGTGCCAGCAGTTGGGGGGTCGGGGGGACCCAGTACTTC.

V is TRBV19 and J is TRBJ1-6; D is perhaps TRBD1 (6 bases). V was shortened by 7 bases and J by 6 bases, with 28 bases between the two germline ends. The CDR3 sequence is 19 residues long. CDR1 and CDR2 (germline): LNHDA, SQIVND (reference sequence). For the CDR3, the DNA is TGTGCCAGTACCCCTCAGGGCGGCCAGGGGTGGGGGGGTAATTCACCCCTCCACTTT. Translated: CASTPQGGQGWGGNSPLHF.

The CDR3 DNA is TGTGCCAGCAGCCTAAATCTCCAGGGGCCCTATGGCTACACCTTC. The encoded protein is CASSLNLQGPYGYTF. The chain has TRBV3-1 (or the pseudogene TRBV3-2) and TRBJ1-2; TRBD1 might be the D (6 bases). The CDR3 sequence is 15 residues long. Germline V CDR1 and CDR2: LGHDT, YNNKEL (reference sequence). Trimming removed 4 bases from V and 4 bases from J, with 16 bases in between.

DNA for the CDR3: TGCGCCAGCAGCCAGGTCAGGGTTACAGATACGCAGTATTTT. Its protein is CASSQVRVTDTQYF. The gene calls are TRBV4-1 and TRBJ2-3, with a possible D match to TRBD1 (5 bases). The CDR3 is made up of 14 amino acids. Per germline, CDR1 MGHRA and CDR2 YSYEKL. V dropped 3 bases and J dropped 3 bases, with 10 bases sitting between them.

A few counts support this clone. This chain links TRBV7-9 with TRBJ2-5; tentative D call: TRBD1 (5 bases). The length of the CDR3 is 13 residues. CDR1 is SEHNR, CDR2 FQNEAQ, per germline (reference sequence). Trimming shortened V by 1 base and J by 3 bases, and 6 bases separated the two germline ends. CDR3 loop: CASSLETEETQYF. In nucleotides, the CDR3 is TGTGCCAGCAGCTTAGAGACAGAAGAGACCCAGTACTTC.